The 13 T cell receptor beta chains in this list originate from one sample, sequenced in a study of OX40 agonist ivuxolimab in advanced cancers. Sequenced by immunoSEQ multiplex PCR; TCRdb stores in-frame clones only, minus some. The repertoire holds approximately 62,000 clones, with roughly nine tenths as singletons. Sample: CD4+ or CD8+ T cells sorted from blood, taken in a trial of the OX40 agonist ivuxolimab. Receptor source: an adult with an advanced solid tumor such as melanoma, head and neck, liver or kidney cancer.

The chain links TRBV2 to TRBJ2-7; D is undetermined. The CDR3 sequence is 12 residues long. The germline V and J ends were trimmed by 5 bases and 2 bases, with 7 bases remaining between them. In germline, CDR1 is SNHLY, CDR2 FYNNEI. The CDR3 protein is CASSSVPYEQYV. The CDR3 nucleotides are TGTGCCAGCAGTTCCGTCCCCTACGAGCAGTACGTC.

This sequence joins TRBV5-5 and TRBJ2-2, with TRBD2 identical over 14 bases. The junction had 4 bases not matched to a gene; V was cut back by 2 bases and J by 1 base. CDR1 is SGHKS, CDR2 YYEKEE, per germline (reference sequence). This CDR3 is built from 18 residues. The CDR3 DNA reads TGTGCCAGCAGCTTTGGACTAGCGGGAGGATTGAACACCGGGGAGCTGTTTTTT. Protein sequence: CASSFGLAGGLNTGELFF.

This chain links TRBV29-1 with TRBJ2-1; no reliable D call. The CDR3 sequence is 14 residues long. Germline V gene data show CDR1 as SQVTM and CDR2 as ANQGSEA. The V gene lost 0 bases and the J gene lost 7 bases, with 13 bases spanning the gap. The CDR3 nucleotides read TGCAGCGTTGAAGAGGGATTGCACGGGAATGAGCAGTTCTTC. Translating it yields CSVEEGLHGNEQFF.

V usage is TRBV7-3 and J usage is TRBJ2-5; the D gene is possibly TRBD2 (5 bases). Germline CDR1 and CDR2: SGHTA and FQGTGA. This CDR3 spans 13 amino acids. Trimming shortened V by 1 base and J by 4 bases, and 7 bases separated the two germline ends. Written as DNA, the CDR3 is TGTGCCAGCAGCTTAAATCGGGGAGAGACCCAGTACTTC. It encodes CASSLNRGETQYF.

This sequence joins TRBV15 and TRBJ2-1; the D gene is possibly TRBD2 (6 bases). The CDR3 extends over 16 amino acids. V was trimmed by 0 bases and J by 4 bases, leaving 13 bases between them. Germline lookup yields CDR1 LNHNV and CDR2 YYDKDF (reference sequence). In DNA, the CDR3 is TGTGCCACCAGCAGAGATCGGGATAGCGGATACAATGAGCAGTTCTTC. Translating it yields CATSRDRDSGYNEQFF.

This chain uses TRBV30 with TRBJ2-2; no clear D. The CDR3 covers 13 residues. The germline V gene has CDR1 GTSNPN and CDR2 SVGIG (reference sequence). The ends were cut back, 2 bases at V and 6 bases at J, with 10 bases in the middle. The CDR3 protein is CAWSPRVPGELFF. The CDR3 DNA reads TGTGCCTGGAGTCCCCGGGTCCCCGGGGAGCTGTTTTTT. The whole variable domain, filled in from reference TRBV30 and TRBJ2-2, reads SQTIHQWPATLVQPVGSPLSLECTVEGTSNPNLYWYRQAAGRGLQLLFYSVGIGQISSEVPQNLSASRPQDRQFILSSKKLLLSDSGFYLCAWSPRVPGELFFGEGSRLTVL.

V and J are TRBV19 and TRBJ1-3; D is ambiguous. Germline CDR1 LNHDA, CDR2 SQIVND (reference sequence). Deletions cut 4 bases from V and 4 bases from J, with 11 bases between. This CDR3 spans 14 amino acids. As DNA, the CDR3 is TGTGCCAGTAGTACCCCCTCGGAAGGAAACACCATATATTTT. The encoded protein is CASSTPSEGNTIYF.

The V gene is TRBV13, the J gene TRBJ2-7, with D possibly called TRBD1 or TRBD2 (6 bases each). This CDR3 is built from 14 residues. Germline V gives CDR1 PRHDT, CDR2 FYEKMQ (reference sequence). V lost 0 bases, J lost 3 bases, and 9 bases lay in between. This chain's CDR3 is CASSLGRGRYEQYV. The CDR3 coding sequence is TGTGCCAGCAGCTTAGGTCGGGGGCGCTACGAGCAGTACGTC.

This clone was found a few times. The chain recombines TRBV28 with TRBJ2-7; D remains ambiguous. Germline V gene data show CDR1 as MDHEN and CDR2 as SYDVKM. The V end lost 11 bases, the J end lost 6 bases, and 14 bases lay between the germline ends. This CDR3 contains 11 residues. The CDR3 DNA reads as TGTGCCTCCGGCCGTTGGGGCGAGCAGTACTTC. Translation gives CASGRWGEQYF. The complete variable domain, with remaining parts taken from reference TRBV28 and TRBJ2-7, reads DVKVTQSSRYLVKRTGEKVFLECVQDMDHENMFWYRQDPGLGLRLIYFSYDVKMKEKGDIPEGYSVSREKKERFSLILESASTNQTSMYLCASGRWGEQYFGPGTRLTVT.

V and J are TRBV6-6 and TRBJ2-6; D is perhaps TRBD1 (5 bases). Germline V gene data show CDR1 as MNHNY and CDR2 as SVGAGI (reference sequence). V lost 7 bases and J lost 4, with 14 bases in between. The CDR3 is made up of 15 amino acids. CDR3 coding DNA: TGTGCCAGCACGCAGGGATTCAAAGGGGCCAACGTCCTGACTTTC. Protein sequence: CASTQGFKGANVLTF.

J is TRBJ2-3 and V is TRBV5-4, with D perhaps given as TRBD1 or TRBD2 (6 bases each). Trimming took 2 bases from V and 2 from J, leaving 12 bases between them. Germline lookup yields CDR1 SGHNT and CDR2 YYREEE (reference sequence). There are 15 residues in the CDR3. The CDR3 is CASSLRRDTTDTQYF. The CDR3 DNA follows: TGTGCCAGCAGCTTACGGCGGGACACCACAGATACGCAGTATTTT.

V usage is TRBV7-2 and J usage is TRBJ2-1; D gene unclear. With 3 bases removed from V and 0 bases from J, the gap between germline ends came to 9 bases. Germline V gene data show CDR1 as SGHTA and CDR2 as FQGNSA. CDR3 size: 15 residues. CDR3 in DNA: TGTGCCAGCAGCTTCATACCGAGCTCCTACAATGAGCAGTTCTTC. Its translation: CASSFIPSSYNEQFF.

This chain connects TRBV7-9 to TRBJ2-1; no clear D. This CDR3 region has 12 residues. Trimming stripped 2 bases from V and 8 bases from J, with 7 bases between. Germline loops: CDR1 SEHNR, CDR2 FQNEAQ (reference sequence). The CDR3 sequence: CASSLIGDEQFF. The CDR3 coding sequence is TGTGCCAGCAGCTTAATAGGAGATGAGCAGTTCTTC.